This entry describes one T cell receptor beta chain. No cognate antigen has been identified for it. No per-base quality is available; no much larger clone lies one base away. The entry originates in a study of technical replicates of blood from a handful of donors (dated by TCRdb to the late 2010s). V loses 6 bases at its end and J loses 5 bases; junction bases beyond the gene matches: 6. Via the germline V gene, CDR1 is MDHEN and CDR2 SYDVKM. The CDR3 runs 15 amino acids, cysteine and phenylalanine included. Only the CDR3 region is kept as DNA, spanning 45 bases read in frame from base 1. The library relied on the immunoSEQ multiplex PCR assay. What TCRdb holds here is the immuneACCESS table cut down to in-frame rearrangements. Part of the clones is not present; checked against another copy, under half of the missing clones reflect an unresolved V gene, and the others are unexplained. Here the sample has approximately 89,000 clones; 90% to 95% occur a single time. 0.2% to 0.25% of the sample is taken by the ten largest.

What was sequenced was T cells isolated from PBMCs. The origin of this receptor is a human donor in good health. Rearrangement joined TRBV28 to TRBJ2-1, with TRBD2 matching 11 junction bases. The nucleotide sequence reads TGTGCCAGCAGCTATGGACTAGCGGGTAACAATGAGCAGTTCTTC. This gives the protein CASSYGLAGNNEQFF. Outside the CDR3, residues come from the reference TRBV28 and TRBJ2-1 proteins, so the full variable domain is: DVKVTQSSRYLVKRTGEKVFLECVQDMDHENMFWYRQDPGLGLRLIYFSYDVKMKEKGDIPEGYSVSREKKERFSLILESASTNQTSMYLCASSYGLAGNNEQFFGPGTRLTVL.